These T cell receptor beta chains were read from a single sample in a study of identical twins. TCRdb reprocessed the 5' RACE reads via MiXCR and lists one record per CDR3 protein. The sample comprises about 690,000 distinct CDR3 sequences, 5.5% to 7.5% of which are singletons, and roughly 2% rests with the top ten. The source material was naive T cells sorted from blood. Every receptor here comes from a man younger than 35 in good health. CDR3s include the opening cysteine and the closing phenylalanine or tryptophan. D genes are given only for firm matches. Only part of the rows carry a size: once, few, many, or a class if the clone is expanded.

size: many
length: 17
V: TRBV6-2/TRBV6-3
D: TRBD2
J: TRBJ2-1
CDR3: CASSFNSGTRSEGEQFF
DNA: TGTGCCAGCAGTTTCAATTCCGGGACTAGGTCGGAGGGTGAGCAGTTCTTC

size: many
length: 15
V: TRBV6-5
D: .
J: TRBJ2-6
CDR3: CASSYSYSGANVLTF
DNA: TGTGCCAGCAGTTACTCGTACTCTGGGGCCAACGTCCTGACTTTC

size: .
length: 13
V: TRBV7-9
D: .
J: TRBJ1-1
CDR3: CASSPVDSSEAFF
DNA: TGTGCCAGCAGCCCCGTCGACAGTTCTGAAGCTTTCTTT

size: few
length: 13
V: TRBV5-1
D: .
J: TRBJ2-1
CDR3: CASSLKTEAEQFF
DNA: TGCGCCAGCAGCCTAAAGACGGAGGCCGAGCAGTTCTTC

size: few
length: 14
V: TRBV20-1
D: .
J: TRBJ2-1
CDR3: CSARDLPTPQEQFF
DNA: TGCAGTGCTAGAGATCTTCCGACACCCCAAGAGCAGTTCTTC

size: many
length: 15
V: TRBV7-2
D: TRBD2
J: TRBJ2-7
CDR3: CASSLATSVSYEQYF
DNA: TGTGCCAGCAGCTTAGCAACTAGCGTTTCCTACGAGCAGTACTTC

size: .
length: 18
V: TRBV5-1
D: TRBD2
J: TRBJ2-7
CDR3: CASSNGLRGSGSSYEQYF
DNA: TGCGCCAGCAGCAACGGCCTGAGAGGTAGCGGGAGCTCCTACGAGCAGTACTTC

size: .
length: 17
V: TRBV24-1
D: .
J: TRBJ1-5
CDR3: CATSDSHLDRLNQPQHF
DNA: TGTGCCACCAGTGACTCCCACTTAGACAGGCTCAATCAGCCCCAGCATTTT

size: many
length: 15
V: TRBV20-1
D: TRBD2
J: TRBJ2-1
CDR3: CSASLPELALNEQFF
DNA: TGCAGTGCTAGTCTCCCGGAACTAGCGCTCAATGAGCAGTTCTTC

size: few
length: 12
V: TRBV19
D: .
J: TRBJ1-2
CDR3: CASNHRANGYTF
DNA: TGTGCCAGTAACCACAGGGCAAATGGCTACACCTTC

size: many
length: 14
V: TRBV30
D: .
J: TRBJ1-5
CDR3: CAWSAGISNQPQHF
DNA: TGTGCCTGGAGTGCAGGAATAAGCAATCAGCCCCAGCATTTT

size: .
length: 15
V: TRBV6-2/TRBV6-3
D: TRBD2
J: TRBJ2-3
CDR3: CASRDSGTSGRTQYF
DNA: TGTGCCAGCAGGGACTCCGGGACTAGCGGGAGAACGCAGTATTTT

size: many
length: 15
V: TRBV12-3/TRBV12-4
D: .
J: TRBJ1-6
CDR3: CASSLGNNYNSPLHF
DNA: TGTGCCAGCAGTTTGGGCAACAACTATAATTCACCCCTCCACTTT

size: many
length: 16
V: TRBV12-3/TRBV12-4
D: TRBD2
J: TRBJ2-2
CDR3: CASSHSGSGRTGELFF
DNA: TGTGCCAGCAGTCACTCGGGTAGCGGGAGGACCGGGGAGCTGTTTTTT

size: .
length: 15
V: TRBV5-1
D: .
J: TRBJ1-1
CDR3: CASSLARQGFAEAFF
DNA: TGCGCCAGCAGCTTGGCCCGGCAGGGGTTCGCTGAAGCTTTCTTT

size: many
length: 15
V: TRBV29-1
D: TRBD1
J: TRBJ1-2
CDR3: CSVENEDRGSNGYTF
DNA: TGCAGCGTAGAGAATGAGGACAGGGGAAGTAATGGCTACACCTTC

size: .
length: 13
V: TRBV12-3/TRBV12-4
D: .
J: TRBJ2-1
CDR3: CASSWLSYNEQFF
DNA: TGTGCCAGCAGTTGGTTGAGCTACAATGAGCAGTTCTTC

size: .
length: 16
V: TRBV7-2
D: .
J: TRBJ2-4
CDR3: CASSFHTDIAKNIQYF
DNA: TGTGCCAGCAGCTTTCATACGGACATAGCCAAAAACATTCAGTACTTC

size: few
length: 14
V: TRBV29-1
D: TRBD1
J: TRBJ2-7
CDR3: CSVSGGITSYEQYF
DNA: TGCAGCGTTTCAGGGGGCATCACTTCCTACGAGCAGTACTTC

size: few
length: 14
V: TRBV6-2/TRBV6-3
D: .
J: TRBJ1-1
CDR3: CASSPHRLNTEAFF
DNA: TGTGCCAGCAGTCCACATCGACTGAACACTGAAGCTTTCTTT

size: .
length: 15
V: TRBV4-1
D: .
J: TRBJ2-1
CDR3: CASSQGRDPGYEQFF
DNA: TGCGCCAGCAGCCAGGGCCGGGACCCCGGTTATGAGCAGTTCTTC

size: many
length: 16
V: TRBV29-1
D: .
J: TRBJ2-1
CDR3: CSVPMTYRGDYNEQFF
DNA: TGCAGCGTCCCCATGACCTACCGAGGGGACTACAATGAGCAGTTCTTC

size: many
length: 16
V: TRBV27
D: .
J: TRBJ2-3
CDR3: CASSFDSWREENTQYF
DNA: TGTGCCAGCAGTTTCGATTCGTGGAGGGAAGAAAATACGCAGTATTTT

size: many
length: 14
V: TRBV24-1
D: .
J: TRBJ2-1
CDR3: CATSEPTGHDEQFF
DNA: TGTGCCACCAGTGAACCGACAGGTCACGATGAGCAGTTCTTC

size: many
length: 11
V: TRBV20-1
D: .
J: TRBJ2-1
CDR3: CSARVDSEQFF
DNA: TGCAGTGCTAGGGTAGATTCTGAGCAGTTCTTC

size: many
length: 15
V: TRBV27
D: TRBD2
J: TRBJ2-2
CDR3: CASQLISGTPGELFF
DNA: TGTGCCAGCCAACTAATCAGCGGGACTCCCGGGGAGCTGTTTTTT

size: many
length: 17
V: TRBV7-6
D: TRBD2
J: TRBJ2-1
CDR3: CASSSYPTSGSINEQFF
DNA: TGTGCCAGCAGCTCGTACCCGACTAGCGGGAGTATCAATGAGCAGTTCTTC

size: many
length: 12
V: TRBV9
D: .
J: TRBJ2-1
CDR3: CASSVGVNEQFF
DNA: TGTGCCAGCAGCGTAGGGGTGAATGAGCAGTTCTTC

size: few
length: 15
V: TRBV7-8
D: .
J: TRBJ2-3
CDR3: CASSLASGWADTQYF
DNA: TGTGCCAGCAGCTTAGCCAGCGGGTGGGCAGATACGCAGTATTTT

size: many
length: 14
V: TRBV5-1
D: .
J: TRBJ2-7
CDR3: CATSRLNVRDEQYF
DNA: TGCGCCACTTCTCGATTGAACGTTCGGGACGAGCAGTACTTC

size: many
length: 20
V: TRBV7-6
D: TRBD2
J: TRBJ2-1
CDR3: CASSPPAGLVSGRRFHEQFF
DNA: TGTGCCAGCAGCCCTCCTGCGGGACTAGTAAGCGGAAGGAGATTCCATGAGCAGTTCTTC

size: many
length: 16
V: TRBV6-1
D: TRBD1
J: TRBJ2-2
CDR3: CASRTGTGGITGELFF
DNA: TGTGCCAGCAGAACCGGGACAGGGGGCATCACCGGGGAGCTGTTTTTT

size: many
length: 13
V: TRBV2
D: .
J: TRBJ2-5
CDR3: CASSRGGEETQYF
DNA: TGTGCCAGCAGCAGGGGGGGGGAAGAGACCCAGTACTTC

size: few
length: 16
V: TRBV9
D: .
J: TRBJ2-3
CDR3: CASSVGADFSTDTQYF
DNA: TGTGCCAGCAGCGTAGGGGCGGACTTCAGCACAGATACGCAGTATTTT

size: few
length: 18
V: TRBV27
D: TRBD1
J: TRBJ2-6
CDR3: CASTERTGEVSGANVLTF
DNA: TGTGCCAGCACCGAGAGGACAGGCGAAGTCTCTGGGGCCAACGTCCTGACTTTC

size: .
length: 16
V: TRBV7-3
D: .
J: TRBJ2-2
CDR3: CASSPREMANTGELFF
DNA: TGTGCCAGCAGCCCCCGCGAAATGGCGAACACCGGGGAGCTGTTTTTT

size: few
length: 13
V: TRBV5-1
D: .
J: TRBJ1-2
CDR3: CASSSDGDYGYTF
DNA: TGCGCCAGCAGCTCGGACGGGGACTATGGCTACACCTTC

size: many
length: 14
V: TRBV5-5
D: .
J: TRBJ2-2
CDR3: CASSRGQVPGELFF
DNA: TGTGCCAGCAGCCGGGGGCAGGTCCCCGGGGAGCTGTTTTTT

size: many
length: 12
V: TRBV10-3
D: .
J: TRBJ2-1
CDR3: CAGGTVHNEQFF
DNA: TGTGCTGGCGGGACGGTCCACAATGAGCAGTTCTTC

size: many
length: 15
V: TRBV5-1
D: TRBD1
J: TRBJ2-5
CDR3: CASSLGDREAETQYF
DNA: TGCGCCAGCAGCTTGGGGGACAGGGAAGCCGAGACCCAGTACTTC

size: many
length: 15
V: TRBV9
D: TRBD2
J: TRBJ2-1
CDR3: CASSGGTSGYNEQFF
DNA: TGTGCCAGCAGCGGGGGGACTAGCGGGTACAATGAGCAGTTCTTC